The rows below give T cell receptor beta chains drawn from one sample of a study of early T cells in non-severe SARS-CoV-2 infection. TCRdb called the 5' RACE reads again in MiXCR, with one record for every CDR3 protein. Among some 46,000 distinct CDR3 sequences listed, 7.5% to 10% were seen once. Sequencing was done on a sample of whole blood. The receptors shown here come from an adult who was a healthcare worker with PCR-confirmed SARS-CoV-2 infection or an uninfected control (not recorded which). Each CDR3 is given with its conserved first and last residue. D genes are given only for firm matches. Clone size is not always given. Where it is, it says once, few, many or a class for expanded clones.

. | TRBJ2-5 | many | TRBV7-2 | CASSLGGLLETQYF | TGTGCCAGCAGCTTAGGGGGGCTCTTAGAGACCCAGTACTTC
TRBD2 | TRBJ2-3 | many | TRBV28 | CASSLSLAGVDTQYF | TGTGCCAGCAGTTTAAGCCTAGCGGGAGTAGATACGCAGTATTTT
TRBD1 | TRBJ2-1 | few | TRBV29-1 | CSARSGTGGVLSSYNEQFF | TGCAGCGCCAGATCCGGGACAGGAGGTGTCCTTAGCTCCTACAATGAGCAGTTCTTC
. | TRBJ2-3 | few | TRBV20-1 | CSARVASSTDTQYF | TGCAGTGCTAGAGTCGCGTCTAGCACAGATACGCAGTATTTT
TRBD1 | TRBJ2-4 | . | TRBV6-2/TRBV6-3 | CASSYSPTGGFDIQYF | TGTGCCAGCAGTTACTCGCCGACAGGGGGCTTCGACATTCAGTACTTC
TRBD1 | TRBJ2-7 | many | TRBV19 | CASSIVAFGTGGHEQYF | TGTGCCAGTAGTATAGTCGCGTTCGGGACAGGGGGTCACGAGCAGTACTTC
. | TRBJ2-7 | many | TRBV7-2 | CASSPHGGPRGYEQYF | TGTGCCAGCAGCCCGCACGGGGGGCCCAGGGGCTACGAGCAGTACTTC
TRBD2 | TRBJ2-7 | few | TRBV25-1 | CASSERLAASYEQYF | TGTGCCAGCAGTGAACGACTAGCGGCCTCCTACGAGCAGTACTTC
TRBD2 | TRBJ2-7 | . | TRBV7-2 | CASSPTSGYSYEQYF | TGTGCCAGCAGCCCGACTAGCGGATACTCCTACGAGCAGTACTTC
. | TRBJ1-2 | few | TRBV6-2/TRBV6-3 | CASSYSRTDTNYGYTF | TGTGCCAGCAGTTACTCTCGGACAGATACTAACTATGGCTACACCTTC
TRBD1 | TRBJ2-3 | . | TRBV28 | CASSLLGQGPDTQYF | TGTGCCAGCAGTTTACTGGGACAGGGCCCAGATACGCAGTATTTT
TRBD1 | TRBJ2-3 | many | TRBV10-2 | CASSVDRDATDTQYF | TGCGCCAGCAGTGTTGACAGGGACGCGACAGATACGCAGTATTTT
TRBD2 | TRBJ2-3 | . | TRBV12-3/TRBV12-4 | CASSLQRGDLTDTQYF | TGTGCCAGCAGTTTACAGCGGGGGGATCTCACAGATACGCAGTATTTT
TRBD1 | TRBJ2-7 | . | TRBV28 | CASSLQQGRYYEQYF | TGTGCCAGCAGTTTACAACAGGGGAGATACTACGAGCAGTACTTC
. | TRBJ1-2 | . | TRBV6-2/TRBV6-3 | CASSQLLNYGYTF | TGTGCCAGCAGCCAACTCCTCAACTATGGCTACACCTTC
. | TRBJ1-5 | many | TRBV6-2/TRBV6-3 | CASSTMGFPQPQHF | TGTGCCAGCAGCACCATGGGATTTCCACAGCCCCAGCATTTT
. | TRBJ2-7 | few | TRBV20-1 | CSAPQNGVPYEQYF | TGCAGTGCCCCGCAGAACGGGGTTCCCTACGAGCAGTACTTC
TRBD2 | TRBJ2-3 | . | TRBV7-2 | CASSLVSGSGREVLDTQYF | TGTGCCAGCAGCTTAGTCTCGGGGTCAGGGCGGGAGGTTTTGGATACGCAGTATTTT
TRBD1 | TRBJ2-7 | . | TRBV6-1 | CASSDRGLIYEQYF | TGTGCCAGCAGTGACAGGGGGCTTATTTACGAGCAGTACTTC
TRBD1 | TRBJ2-2 | . | TRBV4-1 | CASSSRQGATGELFF | TGCGCCAGCAGCTCCCGACAGGGGGCGACCGGGGAGCTGTTTTTT
. | TRBJ2-1 | . | TRBV7-8 | CASLRLDLQEEQFF | TGTGCCAGCCTGCGGCTCGATTTACAAGAAGAGCAGTTCTTC
TRBD1 | TRBJ1-2 | . | TRBV19 | CATKTGTGDGYTF | TGTGCCACGAAGACCGGGACAGGGGATGGCTACACCTTC
. | TRBJ1-1 | . | TRBV13 | CASSLAPGGNTEAFF | TGTGCCAGCAGCTTAGCCCCAGGAGGGAACACTGAAGCTTTCTTT
. | TRBJ2-1 | few | TRBV29-1 | CSVELLLEQFF | TGCAGCGTTGAACTTCTACTTGAGCAGTTCTTC
. | TRBJ2-7 | many | TRBV6-2/TRBV6-3 | CASSKSTGNEQYF | TGTGCCAGCAGCAAATCTACAGGGAACGAGCAGTACTTC
. | TRBJ2-1 | many | TRBV12-3/TRBV12-4 | CASSIQGHHNYNEQFF | TGTGCCAGCAGTATCCAGGGACACCACAACTACAATGAGCAGTTCTTC
. | TRBJ2-3 | . | TRBV11-2 | CASSPLQRRTDTQYF | TGTGCCAGCAGCCCGTTACAGCGGCGCACAGATACGCAGTATTTT
. | TRBJ1-5 | few | TRBV7-2 | CASSLGGVWQPQHF | TGTGCCAGCAGCTTAGGAGGGGTCTGGCAGCCCCAGCATTTT
TRBD2 | TRBJ2-1 | many | TRBV20-1 | CSAREGLAGDNEQFF | TGCAGTGCTAGAGAGGGACTAGCGGGAGACAATGAGCAGTTCTTC
TRBD2 | TRBJ2-1 | . | TRBV19 | CASSMAPRAGGGNEQFF | TGTGCCAGTAGTATGGCCCCACGAGCGGGAGGGGGCAATGAGCAGTTCTTC
. | TRBJ2-5 | many | TRBV2 | CASSEEETQYF | TGTGCCAGCAGTGAGGAAGAGACCCAGTACTTC
. | TRBJ2-1 | few | TRBV5-6 | CASSLGQDYNEQFF | TGTGCCAGCAGCTTGGGACAGGACTACAATGAGCAGTTCTTC
TRBD2 | TRBJ2-1 | many | TRBV27 | CASSLRTSGSLEQFF | TGTGCCAGCAGTCTTCGGACTAGCGGGAGCCTTGAGCAGTTCTTC
. | TRBJ1-5 | . | TRBV12-3/TRBV12-4 | CASSSTSNQPQHF | TGTGCCAGCAGTTCGACAAGCAATCAGCCCCAGCATTTT
. | TRBJ2-7 | many | TRBV7-9 | CASSLDQGWQYF | TGTGCCAGCAGCTTAGACCAAGGTTGGCAGTACTTC
TRBD1 | TRBJ1-2 | few | TRBV4-3 | CASSQTDRGPSGYTF | TGCGCCAGCAGCCAGACGGACAGGGGGCCGAGCGGCTACACCTTC
TRBD2 | TRBJ2-5 | few | TRBV3-1 | CASTPAGDMETQYF | TGTGCCAGCACCCCAGCGGGAGATATGGAGACCCAGTACTTC
TRBD1 | TRBJ2-7 | . | TRBV29-1 | CSVGTGTGAYEQYF | TGCAGCGTCGGTACCGGGACAGGGGCCTACGAGCAGTACTTC
. | TRBJ1-1 | . | TRBV29-1 | CSVGANTEAFF | TGCAGCGTTGGGGCGAACACTGAAGCTTTCTTT
TRBD2 | TRBJ2-3 | . | TRBV29-1 | CSLHGGRVSDTQYF | TGCAGCCTACATGGTGGGAGGGTCTCAGATACGCAGTATTTT